The clone carrying this T cell receptor beta chain occurred a few times. The data derive from a study of CD8 T cells in Susac syndrome. The CDR3 consists of 12 residues. Trimming took off 9 bases at V and 2 bases at J, with 11 bases between the two ends. Germline CDR1 reads LNHDA; CDR2 reads SQIVND (reference sequence). From blood CD8+ and CD4+ T cells, the TCR beta chain was sequenced. RNA was extracted with the RNeasy kit, and a quantity of about 0.45 to 1 ug was reverse transcribed using random hexamers. One entry per CDR3 protein, called by TCRdb with MiXCR from the immunoSEQ multiplex PCR reads. The sample contains roughly 190,000 distinct CDR3 sequences, about 94% of which appear only once.

The chain carries TRBV19 and TRBJ2-7; weak D call: TRBD2 (6 bases). The sequencing input was CD4+ T cells from PBMCs. This sequence was found in a human donor in good health. This CDR3 is CASSRGAYEQYF. The CDR3 region has the DNA TGTGCCAGCTCCCGCGGGGCCTACGAGCAGTACTTC.